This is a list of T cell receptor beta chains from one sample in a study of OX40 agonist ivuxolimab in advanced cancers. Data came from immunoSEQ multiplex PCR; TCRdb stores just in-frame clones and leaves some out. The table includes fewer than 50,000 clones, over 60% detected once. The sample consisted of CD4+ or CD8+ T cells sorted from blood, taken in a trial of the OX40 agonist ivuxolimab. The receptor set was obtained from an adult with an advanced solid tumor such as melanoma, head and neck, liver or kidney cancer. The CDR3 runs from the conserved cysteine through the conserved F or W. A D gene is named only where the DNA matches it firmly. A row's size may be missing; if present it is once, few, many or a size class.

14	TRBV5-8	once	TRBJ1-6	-	CASSLGGNYSPLHF	TGTGCCAGCAGCTTGGGGGGCAATTATTCACCCCTCCACTTT
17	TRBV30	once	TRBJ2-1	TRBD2	CAWSGTLRGGPYNEQFF	TGTGCCTGGAGTGGGACCCTGCGGGGGGGCCCCTACAATGAGCAGTTCTTC
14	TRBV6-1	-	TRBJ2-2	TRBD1	CAIKGQANTGELFF	TGTGCCATCAAAGGACAGGCTAACACCGGGGAGCTGTTTTTT
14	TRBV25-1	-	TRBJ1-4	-	CASSVGGYKEKLFF	TGTGCCAGCAGTGTCGGGGGGTATAAGGAAAAACTGTTTTTT
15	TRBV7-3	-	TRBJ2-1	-	CASGETSSSYNEQFF	TGTGCCAGCGGAGAGACAAGTAGCTCCTACAATGAGCAGTTCTTC
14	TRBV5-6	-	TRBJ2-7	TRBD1	CASSLRGQTYEQYF	TGTGCCAGCAGCTTGAGGGGACAGACCTACGAGCAGTACTTC
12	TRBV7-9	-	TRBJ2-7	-	CASSLDQREQYF	TGTGCCAGCAGCTTAGATCAGAGAGAGCAGTACTTC
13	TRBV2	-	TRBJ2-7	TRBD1	CASSPQGAYEQYF	TGTGCCAGCAGCCCTCAGGGGGCCTACGAGCAGTACTTC
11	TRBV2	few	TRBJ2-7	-	CASSYTYEQYF	TGTGCCAGCAGTTATACCTACGAGCAGTACTTC
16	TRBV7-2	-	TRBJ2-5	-	CASSLRPAAIGGEQYF	TGTGCCAGCAGCTTAAGACCAGCGGCGATTGGCGGTGAGCAGTACTTC
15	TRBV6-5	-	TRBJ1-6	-	CASSYSTQGNSPLHF	TGTGCCAGCAGTTACTCTACGCAGGGGAATTCACCCCTCCACTTT
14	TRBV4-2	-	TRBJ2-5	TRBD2	CASSQGSGGETQYF	TGTGCCAGCAGCCAAGGAAGCGGGGGTGAGACCCAGTACTTC
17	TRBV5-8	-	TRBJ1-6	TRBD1	CASTSLEGAGYNSPLHF	TGTGCCAGCACCTCCTTGGAGGGGGCAGGATATAATTCACCCCTCCACTTT
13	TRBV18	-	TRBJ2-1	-	CASSLEALNEQFF	TGTGCCAGCTCCCTCGAGGCCTTGAATGAGCAGTTCTTC
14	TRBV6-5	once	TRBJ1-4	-	CASRPTATNEKLFF	TGTGCCAGCAGACCGACAGCAACTAATGAAAAACTGTTTTTT
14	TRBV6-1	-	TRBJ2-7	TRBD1	CASSVGQGAYEQYF	TGTGCCAGCAGTGTGGGACAGGGCGCCTACGAGCAGTACTTC
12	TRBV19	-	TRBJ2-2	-	CASRTITGELFF	TGTGCCAGTAGAACGATCACCGGGGAGCTGTTTTTT
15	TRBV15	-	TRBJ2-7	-	CATSATGLASYEQYF	TGTGCCACCAGCGCAACAGGGTTGGCTTCCTACGAGCAGTACTTC
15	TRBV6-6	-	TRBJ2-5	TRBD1	CASSTGTGGWETQYF	TGTGCCAGCAGTACCGGGACAGGGGGTTGGGAGACCCAGTACTTC
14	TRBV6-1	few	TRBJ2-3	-	CASGGRGLTDTQYF	TGTGCCAGCGGCGGGCGGGGCCTCACAGATACGCAGTATTTT
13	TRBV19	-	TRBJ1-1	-	CASSPDRDTEAFF	TGTGCCAGTAGTCCGGACAGAGACACTGAAGCTTTCTTT
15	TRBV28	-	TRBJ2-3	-	CASKFRVRRTDTQYF	TGTGCCAGCAAATTTCGGGTCCGGCGCACAGATACGCAGTATTTT
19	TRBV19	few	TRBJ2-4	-	CASSIPPGLRTDTKNIQYF	TGTGCCAGTAGTATACCTCCCGGGCTGAGAACAGACACCAAAAACATTCAGTACTTC
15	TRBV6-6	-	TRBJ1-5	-	CAIRGGLYSNQPQHF	TGTGCCATCCGCGGGGGGCTATATAGCAATCAGCCCCAGCATTTT
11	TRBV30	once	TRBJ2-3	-	CAWSVRDTQYF	TGTGCCTGGAGTGTACGGGATACGCAGTATTTT
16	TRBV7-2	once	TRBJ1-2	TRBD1	CASSLAPGGGPYGYTF	TGTGCCAGCAGCTTAGCGCCAGGGGGCGGCCCCTATGGCTACACCTTC
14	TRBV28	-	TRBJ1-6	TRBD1	CASRPTGANSPLHF	TGTGCCAGCAGACCGACAGGGGCTAATTCACCCCTCCACTTT
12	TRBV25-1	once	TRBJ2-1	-	CASSERLNEQFF	TGTGCCAGCAGTGAGAGATTAAATGAGCAGTTCTTC
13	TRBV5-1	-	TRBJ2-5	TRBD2	CASRWEGLETQYF	TGCGCCAGCAGATGGGAGGGTTTGGAGACCCAGTACTTC